This T cell receptor (beta chain) was found in a study of Graves' ophthalmopathy and Graves' hyperthyroidism. Study details: The authors collected peripheral blood at initial diagnosis, before any treatment.

The germline V gene has CDR1 SGHTA and CDR2 FQGTGA. CDR3 length: 13 amino acids. TCR beta CDR3 regions were amplified from RNA transcripts. The workflow started with a first-round RT-PCR run with HTBI primers and then moved on to a second-round multiplex PCR. TCRdb re-derived calls from the multiplex PCR reads in MiXCR, one entry per CDR3 protein. Of hundreds of thousands of distinct CDR3 sequences in the sample, approximately 40% are singletons; the top ten hold roughly 46%. If patients had other autoimmune diseases, uncontrolled infections, pregnancy or lactation, they were excluded. Physicians reached a diagnosis by relying on clinical symptoms, serum thyroxine, TRAb, thyroid ultrasound and orbital computed tomography. This clonotype came up a few times. The antigen is not known. Germline and junction disagree at one end, which may indicate a read error. Whole-study findings and limits: Discriminating ophthalmopathy from stable hyperthyroidism, a 13-signature model attained a sensitivity of about 88% and a specificity of approximately 81%.

This rearrangement joins TRBV7-3 to TRBJ1-4, with TRBD1 matching 10 bases. The receptor comes from an adult man with Graves' ophthalmopathy. The sample taken for sequencing was peripheral blood. CDR3 amino acids: CASSQGQGRKLFF. CDR3 nucleotide sequence: TGCGCCAGCAGCCAGGGACAGGGGAGGAAACTGTTTTTT.